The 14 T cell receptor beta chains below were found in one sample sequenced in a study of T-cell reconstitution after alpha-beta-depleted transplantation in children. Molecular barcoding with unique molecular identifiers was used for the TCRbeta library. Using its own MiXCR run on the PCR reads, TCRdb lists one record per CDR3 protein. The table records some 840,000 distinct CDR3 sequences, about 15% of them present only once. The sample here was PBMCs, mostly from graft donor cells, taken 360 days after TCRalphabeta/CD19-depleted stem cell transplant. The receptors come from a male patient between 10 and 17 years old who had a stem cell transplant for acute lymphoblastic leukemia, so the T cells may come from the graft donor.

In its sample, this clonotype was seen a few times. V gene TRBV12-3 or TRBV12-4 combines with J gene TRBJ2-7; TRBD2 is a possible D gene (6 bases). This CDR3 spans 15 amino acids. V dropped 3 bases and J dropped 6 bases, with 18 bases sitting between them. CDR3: CASSFGDRESFEQYF. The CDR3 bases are TGTGCCAGCAGTTTTGGGGATCGGGAGTCTTTCGAGCAGTACTTC.

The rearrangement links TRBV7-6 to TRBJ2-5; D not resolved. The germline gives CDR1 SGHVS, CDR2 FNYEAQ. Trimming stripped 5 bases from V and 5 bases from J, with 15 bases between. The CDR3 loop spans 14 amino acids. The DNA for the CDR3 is TGTGCCAGCAGCCCACCGCAGGAATGGGAGACCCAGTACTTC. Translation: CASSPPQEWETQYF.

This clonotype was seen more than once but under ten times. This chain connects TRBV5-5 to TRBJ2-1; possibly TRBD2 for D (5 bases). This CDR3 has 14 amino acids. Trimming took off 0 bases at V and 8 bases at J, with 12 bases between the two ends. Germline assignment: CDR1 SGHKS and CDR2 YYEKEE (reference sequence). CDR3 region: CASSLVSTGDEQFF. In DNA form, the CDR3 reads TGTGCCAGCAGCTTGGTTTCCACCGGGGATGAGCAGTTCTTC.

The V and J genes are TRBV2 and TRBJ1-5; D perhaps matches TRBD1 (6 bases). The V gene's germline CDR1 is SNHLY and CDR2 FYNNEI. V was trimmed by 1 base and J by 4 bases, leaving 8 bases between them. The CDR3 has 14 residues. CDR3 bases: TGTGCCAGCAGTGAAGGACAGGCAAATCAGCCCCAGCATTTT. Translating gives CASSEGQANQPQHF.

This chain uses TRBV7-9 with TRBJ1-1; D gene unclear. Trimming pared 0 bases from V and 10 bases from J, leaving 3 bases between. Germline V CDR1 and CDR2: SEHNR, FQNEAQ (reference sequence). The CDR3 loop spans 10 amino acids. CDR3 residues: CASSLAVAFF. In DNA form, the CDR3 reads TGTGCCAGCAGCTTAGCGGTAGCTTTCTTT. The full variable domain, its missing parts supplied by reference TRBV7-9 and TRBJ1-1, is DTGVSQNPRHKITKRGQNVTFRCDPISEHNRLYWYRQTLGQGPEFLTYFQNEAQLEKSRLLSDRFSAERPKGSFSTLEIQRTEQGDSAMYLCASSLAVAFFGQGTRLTVV.

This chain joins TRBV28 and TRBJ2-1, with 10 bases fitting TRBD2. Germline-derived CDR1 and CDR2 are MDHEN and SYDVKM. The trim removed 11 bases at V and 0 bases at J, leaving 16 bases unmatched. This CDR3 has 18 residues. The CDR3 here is CAGFQTSGTPSSYNEQFF. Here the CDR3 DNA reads TGTGCCGGATTTCAAACTAGCGGGACGCCTAGCTCCTACAATGAGCAGTTCTTC.

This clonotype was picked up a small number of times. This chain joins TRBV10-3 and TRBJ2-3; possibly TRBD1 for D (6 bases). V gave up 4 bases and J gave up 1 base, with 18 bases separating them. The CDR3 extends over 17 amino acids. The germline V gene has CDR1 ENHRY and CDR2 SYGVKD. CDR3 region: CAISAAPGEMGTDTQYF. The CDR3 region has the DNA TGTGCCATCAGTGCCGCTCCAGGGGAAATGGGCACAGATACGCAGTATTTT.

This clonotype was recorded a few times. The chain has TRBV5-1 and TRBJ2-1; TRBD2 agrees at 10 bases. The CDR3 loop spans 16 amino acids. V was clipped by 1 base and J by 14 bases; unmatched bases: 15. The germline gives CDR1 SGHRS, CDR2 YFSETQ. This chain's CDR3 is CASSLSSGRNVYDEFF. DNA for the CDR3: TGCGCCAGCAGCTTGAGTAGCGGGAGGAATGTGTATGATGAGTTCTTC.

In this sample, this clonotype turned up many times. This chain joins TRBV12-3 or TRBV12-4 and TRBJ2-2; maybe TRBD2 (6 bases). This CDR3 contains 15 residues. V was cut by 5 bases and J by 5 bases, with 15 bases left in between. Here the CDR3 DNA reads TGTGCCAGCAGTCTCCCCGGGAGTGGGACCGGGGAGCTGTTTTTT. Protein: CASSLPGSGTGELFF.

CDR3 protein: CASSLTPGLAGGTDTQYF. CDR3 nucleotide sequence: TGTGCCAGCAGCTTAACCCCTGGACTAGCGGGAGGCACAGATACGCAGTATTTT. The rearrangement links TRBV7-3 to TRBJ2-3; 13 bases line up with TRBD2. Germline CDR1 reads SGHTA; CDR2 reads FQGTGA. The CDR3 contains 18 residues. V shed 0 bases, J shed 1 base, and the junction held 4 bases outside the gene matches.

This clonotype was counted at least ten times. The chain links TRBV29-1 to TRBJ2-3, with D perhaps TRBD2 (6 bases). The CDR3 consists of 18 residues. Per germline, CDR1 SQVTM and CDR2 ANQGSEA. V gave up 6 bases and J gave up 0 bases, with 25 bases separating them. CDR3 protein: CSVPLGAGSSLSTDTQYF. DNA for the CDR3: TGCAGCGTACCGTTGGGAGCGGGCTCTTCTTTAAGCACAGATACGCAGTATTTT.

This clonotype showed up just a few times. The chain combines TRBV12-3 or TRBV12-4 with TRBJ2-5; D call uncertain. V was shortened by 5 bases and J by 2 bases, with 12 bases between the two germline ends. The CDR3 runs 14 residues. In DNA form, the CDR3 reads TGTGCCAGCAGTCCCATCCCTGTACAAGAGACCCAGTACTTC. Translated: CASSPIPVQETQYF.

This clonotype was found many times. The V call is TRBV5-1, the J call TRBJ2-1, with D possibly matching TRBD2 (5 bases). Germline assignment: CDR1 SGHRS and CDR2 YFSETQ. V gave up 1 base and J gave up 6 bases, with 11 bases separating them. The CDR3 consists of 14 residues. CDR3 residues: CASSLSASINEQFF. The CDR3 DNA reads TGCGCCAGCAGCTTGTCCGCTAGCATCAATGAGCAGTTCTTC.

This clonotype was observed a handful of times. The CDR3 spells CASSPPGQGYGYTF. The CDR3 DNA sequence: TGCGCCAGCAGCCCCCCGGGACAGGGGTATGGCTACACCTTC. V is TRBV4-1 and J is TRBJ1-2, with 10 bases fitting TRBD1. After removal of 4 bases from V and 5 bases from J, the junction contained 4 bases not matched to a gene. The CDR3 contains 14 residues. Germline values: CDR1 MGHRA, CDR2 YSYEKL.